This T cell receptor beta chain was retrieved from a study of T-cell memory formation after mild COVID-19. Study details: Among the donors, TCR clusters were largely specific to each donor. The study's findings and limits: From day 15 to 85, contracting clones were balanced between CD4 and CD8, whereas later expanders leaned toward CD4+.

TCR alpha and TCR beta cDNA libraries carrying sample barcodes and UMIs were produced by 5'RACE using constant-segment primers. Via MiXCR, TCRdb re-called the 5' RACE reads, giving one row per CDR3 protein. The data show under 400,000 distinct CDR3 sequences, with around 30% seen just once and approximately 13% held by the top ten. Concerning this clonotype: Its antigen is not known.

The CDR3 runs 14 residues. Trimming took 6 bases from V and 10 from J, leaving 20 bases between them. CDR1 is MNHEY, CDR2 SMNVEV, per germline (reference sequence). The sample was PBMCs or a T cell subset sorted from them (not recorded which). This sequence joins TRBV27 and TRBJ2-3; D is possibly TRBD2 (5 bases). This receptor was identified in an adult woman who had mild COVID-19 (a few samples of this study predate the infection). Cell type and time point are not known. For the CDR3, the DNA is TGTGCCAGCAGCCCCGGACTTATTCCCCCTTCGCAGTATTTT. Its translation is CASSPGLIPPSQYF.